Sequencing of this TCR beta chain was carried out in a study of T-cell reconstitution after alpha-beta-depleted transplantation in children. Germline V gene lookup returns CDR1 DFQATT and CDR2 SNEGSKA (reference sequence). Unmatched junction bases numbered 9, after V lost 5 bases and J lost 12 bases. This CDR3 region has 12 residues. Unique molecular identifiers were incorporated during preparation of the TCRbeta library. TCRdb redid the calling of the PCR reads with MiXCR, one entry per CDR3 protein. The sample gives about 270,000 distinct CDR3 sequences, approximately 9.8% of which show up once; around 10% is in the top ten.

The sequencing here drew on PBMCs from the stem cell graft donor, taken from the stem cell graft. This chain links TRBV20-1 with TRBJ1-4; TRBD1 matches 7 bases. The receptor comes from a human donor who donated a stem cell graft to a child with SCID. The DNA of the CDR3 is TGCAGTGCTGCCAAGACAGGGAGGGAACTGTTTTTT. Translated, it gives CSAAKTGRELFF.